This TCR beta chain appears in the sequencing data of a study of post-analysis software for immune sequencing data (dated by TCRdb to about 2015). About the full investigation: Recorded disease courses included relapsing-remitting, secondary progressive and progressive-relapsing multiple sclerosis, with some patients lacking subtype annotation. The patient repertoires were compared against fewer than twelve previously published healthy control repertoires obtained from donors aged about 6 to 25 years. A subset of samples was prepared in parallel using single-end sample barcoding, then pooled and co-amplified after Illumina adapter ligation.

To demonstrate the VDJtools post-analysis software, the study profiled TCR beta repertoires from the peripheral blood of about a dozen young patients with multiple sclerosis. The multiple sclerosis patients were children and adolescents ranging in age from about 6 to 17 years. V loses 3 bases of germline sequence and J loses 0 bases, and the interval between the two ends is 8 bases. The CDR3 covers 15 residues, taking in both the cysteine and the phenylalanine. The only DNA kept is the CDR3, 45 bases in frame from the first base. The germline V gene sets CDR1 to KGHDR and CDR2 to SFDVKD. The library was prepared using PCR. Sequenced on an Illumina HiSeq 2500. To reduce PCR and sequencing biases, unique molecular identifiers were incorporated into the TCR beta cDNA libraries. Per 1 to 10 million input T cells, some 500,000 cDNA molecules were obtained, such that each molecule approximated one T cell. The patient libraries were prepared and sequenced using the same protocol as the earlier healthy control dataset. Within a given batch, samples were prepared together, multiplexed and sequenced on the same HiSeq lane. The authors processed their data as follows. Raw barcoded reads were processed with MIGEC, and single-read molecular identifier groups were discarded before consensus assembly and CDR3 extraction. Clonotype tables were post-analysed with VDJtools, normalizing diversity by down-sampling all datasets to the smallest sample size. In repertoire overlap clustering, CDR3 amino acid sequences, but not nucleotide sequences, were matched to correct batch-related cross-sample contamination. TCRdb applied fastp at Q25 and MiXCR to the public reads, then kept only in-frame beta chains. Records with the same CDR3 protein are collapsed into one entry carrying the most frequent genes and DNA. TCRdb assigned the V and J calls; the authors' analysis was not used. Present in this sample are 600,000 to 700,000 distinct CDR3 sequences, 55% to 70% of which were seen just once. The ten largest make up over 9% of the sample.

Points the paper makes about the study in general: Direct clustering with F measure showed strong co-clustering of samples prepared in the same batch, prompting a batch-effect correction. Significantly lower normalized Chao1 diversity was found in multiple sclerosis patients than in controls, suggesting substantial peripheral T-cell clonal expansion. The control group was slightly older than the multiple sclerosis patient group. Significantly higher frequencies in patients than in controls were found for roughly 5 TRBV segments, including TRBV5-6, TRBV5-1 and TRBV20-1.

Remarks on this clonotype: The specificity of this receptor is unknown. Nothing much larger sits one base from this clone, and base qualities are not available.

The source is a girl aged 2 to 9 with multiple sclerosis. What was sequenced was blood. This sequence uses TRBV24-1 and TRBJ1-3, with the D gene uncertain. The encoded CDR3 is CATSDVADSGNTIYF. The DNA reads TGTGCCACCAGTGATGTGGCCGACTCTGGAAACACCATATATTTT.